This T cell receptor beta chain was captured by sequencing in a study of OX40 agonist ivuxolimab in advanced cancers. For the wider study: Ivuxolimab was a fully human IgG2 agonistic monoclonal antibody targeting the costimulatory receptor OX40 (CD134). Intravenous ivuxolimab was administered to patients every 2 weeks at six dose levels: 0.01, 0.1, 0.3, 1.5, 3 and 10 mg/kg. Patients were allowed to have had prior anti-PD-1, anti-PD-L1 or anti-CTLA-4 therapy, and 30% to 40% of the dose-escalation patients had been treated with checkpoint inhibitors. Partial responses were achieved by three dose-escalation patients, of whom one had hepatocellular carcinoma and two had cutaneous melanoma. In the dose-escalation cohort, approximately 82% of patients were male, and the mean age was around 65 years with a range of about 20 to 79. Of the roughly 52 dose-escalation patients, hepatocellular carcinoma was present in roughly 19, melanoma in some 15, renal cell carcinoma in 9 and head and neck cancer in 9. Peripheral TCRbeta sequencing aimed to test whether ivuxolimab altered TCR sequence diversity and caused clonal T-cell expansion. The paper reports the monotherapy dose-escalation portion (N of about 54 patients) of the phase I ivuxolimab trial.

Genomic DNA was extracted from sorted cells for sequencing of the TCRbeta CDR3 region. TCRbeta CDR3 regions were sequenced using the immunoSEQ Assay. Entries here come from immuneACCESS through TCRdb and include only in-frame sequences with V and J called. Some clones fail to appear in such tables; in the studies checked, an unresolved V gene covers under half of the shortfall, and the cause of the remainder is unknown. The sample profile shows around 74,000 clones; around 90% of them were found once. Jointly, the top ten make up approximately 11% of the sample. CDR1 and CDR2 were assigned from the germline V gene (reference sequence) as SGHNT and YYREEE. The germline V end is reduced by 4 bases and the J end by 4 bases; junction bases left unmatched: 6. The CDR3 goes from the cysteine to the phenylalanine over 14 residues. The sequence is cut down to CDR3 DNA, 42 bases in frame from base 1. Patients with autoimmune disease history or receiving systemic immunosuppression were excluded from the trial. Peripheral blood for TCR sequencing was drawn from every dose cohort at baseline, at cycle 4 day 1 and at cycle 7 day 1. Samples were obtained from an open-label, multicenter, first-in-human phase I dose-escalation trial of ivuxolimab. Adults with locally advanced or metastatic melanoma, renal cell carcinoma, hepatocellular carcinoma or head and neck squamous cell carcinoma were enrolled in the trial. Before TCR sequencing, CD4+ and CD8+ T cells were separately sorted from peripheral blood.

On this clone itself: It lacks a known antigen. Base qualities are not recorded, but no much larger clone differs from it by a single base.

On the study overall, not on this receptor specifically: Antigen specificity was not determined for the clonally expanded peripheral T cells. On average, CD8+ T cells showed more expanded clones than CD4+ T cells after ivuxolimab. In the 0.1-3.0 mg/kg groups, partial responders had among the lowest normalized peripheral clonal expansion, particularly in CD8+ T cells. Low levels of normalized T-cell clonal expansion were also seen in some patients who did not respond. Clonal expansion of both CD4+ and CD8+ blood T cells was observed from baseline to week 6 at doses 0.1 to 3.0 mg/kg.

The material was CD4+ or CD8+ T cells sorted from blood, obtained in a trial of the OX40 agonist ivuxolimab. This chain is built from TRBV5-4 and TRBJ1-2; 8 nucleotides in the junction match TRBD1. This sequence was found in an adult with an advanced solid tumor such as melanoma, head and neck, liver or kidney cancer. The encoded CDR3 is CASSQDRGTYGYTF. DNA sequence: TGTGCCAGCAGCCAAGACAGGGGTACCTATGGCTACACCTTC. Outside the CDR3, residues come from the reference TRBV5-4 and TRBJ1-2 proteins, so the full variable domain is: ETGVTQSPTHLIKTRGQQVTLRCSSQSGHNTVSWYQQALGQGPQFIFQYYREEENGRGNFPPRFSGLQFPNYSSELNVNALELDDSALYLCASSQDRGTYGYTFGSGTRLTVV.